These 8 T cell receptor beta chains were sequenced from one sample in a study of T cell responses to AZD1222 COVID-19 vaccine. Clones were read by immunoSEQ multiplex PCR, and TCRdb kept only the in-frame ones, dropping some. The sample shows roughly 100,000 clones, around 84% of them seen only once. The sequenced sample was peripheral blood, obtained 28 days after the second AZD1222 dose. These receptors all come from an adult who received the AZD1222 COVID-19 vaccine.

The rearrangement links TRBV5-1 to TRBJ2-5; a possible D gene is TRBD2 (6 bases). The CDR3 sequence is 13 residues long. Trimming took off 2 bases at V and 4 bases at J, with 9 bases between the two ends. Germline V lookup: CDR1 SGHRS, CDR2 YFSETQ. The CDR3 loop is CASSFLGGETQYF. The CDR3, as DNA: TGCGCCAGCAGCTTCCTGGGGGGAGAGACCCAGTACTTC.

This clone was seen once. The chain employs TRBV19 and TRBJ2-7; D is tentatively TRBD1 or TRBD2 (5 bases each). The CDR3 runs 13 residues. V was cut by 5 bases and J by 7 bases, with 15 bases left in between. The V gene's germline CDR1 is LNHDA and CDR2 SQIVND (reference sequence). This CDR3 is CASSSQQAGEQYF. CDR3 DNA sequence: TGTGCCAGTAGTTCGCAACAGGCGGGTGAGCAGTACTTC.

The chain is built from TRBV2 and TRBJ1-6; maybe TRBD1 (5 bases). The V and J ends lost 2 bases and 6 bases respectively, with 11 bases between them. The germline V gene has CDR1 SNHLY and CDR2 FYNNEI. This CDR3 contains 15 residues. CDR3 amino acids: CASSETTGGNSPLHF. CDR3 bases: TGTGCCAGCAGTGAAACAACAGGCGGTAATTCACCCCTCCACTTT.

This clone was recorded once. V gene TRBV6-6 combines with J gene TRBJ1-2; the match to TRBD1 covers 7 bases. The ends lost 0 bases at V and 2 bases at J; junction bases unmatched: 3. CDR3 size: 15 residues. CDR1 is MNHNY and CDR2 is SVGAGI in the germline V gene (reference sequence). CDR3 sequence: CASSYSDRANYGYTF. CDR3 in DNA: TGTGCCAGCAGTTACTCAGACAGGGCCAACTATGGCTACACCTTC.

This clone was picked up a small number of times. This chain connects TRBV14 to TRBJ1-2; no clear D gene. Trimming pared 0 bases from V and 5 bases from J, leaving 7 bases between. CDR1 and CDR2 from the germline V gene are SGHDN and FVKESK. The CDR3 is made up of 13 amino acids. In nucleotides, the CDR3 is TGTGCCAGCAGCCAAGATGTTCAGTATGGCTACACCTTC. Its translation: CASSQDVQYGYTF.

The chain carries TRBV4-1 and TRBJ2-3; 12 bases are shared with TRBD2. Germline values: CDR1 MGHRA, CDR2 YSYEKL. The V gene end was trimmed by 0 bases and the J gene end by 0 bases; junction bases not matched to a gene: 7. The CDR3 loop spans 19 amino acids. CDR3 nucleotides: TGCGCCAGCAGCCAAGATTCTAGCGGGGGGGTTAAAAGCACAGATACGCAGTATTTT. The encoded protein is CASSQDSSGGVKSTDTQYF.

The V call is TRBV5-1, the J call TRBJ1-2; unclear D gene. The CDR3 loop spans 14 amino acids. V was clipped by 0 bases and J by 6 bases, with 12 bases between them. From germline, CDR1 is SGHRS and CDR2 YFSETQ. CDR3 protein: CASSLGAALDGYTF. CDR3 sequence (DNA): TGCGCCAGCAGCTTGGGGGCAGCTTTGGATGGCTACACCTTC.

V usage is TRBV29-1 and J usage is TRBJ1-4; 8 positions agree with TRBD1. V dropped 1 base and J dropped 4; count of bases not matched to a gene: 11. Per germline, CDR1 SQVTM and CDR2 ANQGSEA. This CDR3 has 17 amino acids. The CDR3 protein is CSVEVLTGGIFNEKLFF. CDR3 bases: TGCAGCGTTGAAGTATTAACAGGGGGAATTTTTAATGAAAAACTGTTTTTT.